This entry concerns a single TCR beta chain. Its antigen remains unknown. PCR was performed using 60 Vbeta and 13 Jbeta primers. Assay: immunoSEQ multiplex PCR; the TCRdb copy retains only in-frame clones and omits some. Here the sample spans 250,000 to 350,000 clones, roughly 90% being singletons. This sample is drawn from a study of cytomegalovirus exposure and HLA in healthy donors. Study-wide points: Across donors, most TCRs were seen rarely, yet some public ones were widespread.

This CDR3 is built from 19 residues. Per germline, CDR1 SEHNR and CDR2 FQNEAQ (reference sequence). V gave up 5 bases and J gave up 3 bases; unmatched junction bases: 18. What was sequenced was PBMCs. This TCR was sampled from a woman between 18 and 30 years old in good health and CMV-seronegative. This chain joins TRBV7-9 and TRBJ1-2; the match to TRBD1 covers 10 bases. The CDR3: CASSPPYLRDRGHDYGYTF. CDR3 nucleotide sequence: TGTGCCAGCAGCCCCCCCTACTTACGTGACAGGGGGCACGACTATGGCTACACCTTC.